These T cell receptor beta chains were read from a single sample in a study of shared clonotypes between healthy human individuals. Profiling relied on immunoSEQ multiplex PCR, and the TCRdb table lists in-frame clones only, not all of them. The table has around 2,000,000 clones, around 93% seen once. The sample comprised naive CD8+ T cells from PBMCs. The receptor set was obtained from a man aged 18-30 years in good health. Some clones in this sample may be carry-over from other donors' samples. CDR3s include the opening cysteine and the closing phenylalanine or tryptophan. Fields, in order: CDR3 protein, CDR3 DNA, CDR3 length, D gene, V gene, clone size, J gene. D genes are given only for firm matches. Rows give clone size only sometimes, using once, few, many, or a class for an expanded clone.

cdr3_aa: CASSFLEGYNEQFF
cdr3_nt: TGTGCCAGCAGTTTCTTGGAGGGCTACAATGAGCAGTTCTTC
cdr3_length: 14
d_call: .
v_call: TRBV27
clone_size: .
j_call: TRBJ2-1

cdr3_aa: CASRHSGTSPYEQYF
cdr3_nt: TGTGCCAGCAGACATAGCGGGACATCCCCCTACGAGCAGTACTTC
cdr3_length: 15
d_call: TRBD2
v_call: TRBV27
clone_size: .
j_call: TRBJ2-7

cdr3_aa: CASRAGTGASYEQYF
cdr3_nt: TGTGCCAGCAGGGCCGGGACAGGGGCCTCCTACGAGCAGTACTTC
cdr3_length: 15
d_call: TRBD1
v_call: TRBV7-9
clone_size: .
j_call: TRBJ2-7

cdr3_aa: CASNKRDLSYNEQFF
cdr3_nt: TGTGCCAGCAATAAGCGGGACCTCTCCTACAATGAGCAGTTCTTC
cdr3_length: 15
d_call: TRBD2
v_call: TRBV14
clone_size: .
j_call: TRBJ2-1

cdr3_aa: CASSSGLVDEQYF
cdr3_nt: TGTGCCAGCAGTTCGGGACTAGTTGACGAGCAGTACTTC
cdr3_length: 13
d_call: TRBD2
v_call: TRBV27
clone_size: .
j_call: TRBJ2-7

cdr3_aa: CASTVGSQGPTF
cdr3_nt: TGTGCCAGCACCGTTGGGTCCCAAGGCCCCACCTTC
cdr3_length: 12
d_call: .
v_call: TRBV25-1
clone_size: .
j_call: TRBJ1-2

cdr3_aa: CASSVVETQYF
cdr3_nt: TGTGCCAGCAGCGTGGTAGAGACCCAGTACTTC
cdr3_length: 11
d_call: .
v_call: TRBV7-9
clone_size: .
j_call: TRBJ2-5

cdr3_aa: CASSVEAGLAGNNEQFF
cdr3_nt: TGTGCCAGCAGCGTAGAGGCGGGACTAGCGGGAAACAATGAGCAGTTCTTC
cdr3_length: 17
d_call: TRBD2
v_call: TRBV9
clone_size: once
j_call: TRBJ2-1

cdr3_aa: CASSVEGGTVYEQYF
cdr3_nt: TGTGCCAGCAGCGTAGAGGGCGGGACAGTCTACGAGCAGTACTTC
cdr3_length: 15
d_call: .
v_call: TRBV9
clone_size: .
j_call: TRBJ2-7

cdr3_aa: CASSARQGYEQYF
cdr3_nt: TGTGCCAGTAGTGCCAGACAGGGCTACGAGCAGTACTTC
cdr3_length: 13
d_call: TRBD1
v_call: TRBV19
clone_size: .
j_call: TRBJ2-7

cdr3_aa: CSAYGPDGEQYF
cdr3_nt: TGCAGCGCTTACGGCCCGGACGGCGAGCAGTACTTC
cdr3_length: 12
d_call: .
v_call: TRBV29-1
clone_size: .
j_call: TRBJ2-7

cdr3_aa: CASSLSVAGGYEQYF
cdr3_nt: TGTGCCAGCAGTTTATCGGTAGCGGGAGGCTACGAGCAGTACTTC
cdr3_length: 15
d_call: TRBD2
v_call: TRBV27
clone_size: .
j_call: TRBJ2-7

cdr3_aa: CAWLAADLNEQFF
cdr3_nt: TGTGCCTGGTTAGCGGCCGACCTAAATGAGCAGTTCTTC
cdr3_length: 13
d_call: .
v_call: TRBV30
clone_size: .
j_call: TRBJ2-1

cdr3_aa: CASSFLAGGRSHEQYF
cdr3_nt: TGTGCCAGCAGCTTTCTAGCGGGAGGGCGGTCACACGAGCAGTACTTC
cdr3_length: 16
d_call: TRBD2
v_call: TRBV7-9
clone_size: .
j_call: TRBJ2-7

cdr3_aa: CASSEGEGGPYSNQPQHF
cdr3_nt: TGTGCCAGCAGTGAGGGGGAGGGGGGCCCATATAGCAATCAGCCCCAGCATTTT
cdr3_length: 18
d_call: .
v_call: TRBV6-1
clone_size: .
j_call: TRBJ1-5